Listed here are 32 T cell receptor beta chains from one sample, sequenced in a study of control samples from healthy donors and cancer patients. This table comes from immunoSEQ multiplex PCR, and its TCRdb copy is limited to in-frame clones, with some not included. The sample has approximately 220,000 clones, roughly 94% seen once. What was sequenced was blood. Every receptor here comes from a man aged 50 or older in good health.

The V call is TRBV28, the J call TRBJ1-6; D uncertain. This CDR3 comprises 12 residues. Trimming left V 6 bases short and J 10 bases short, with 10 bases between. Germline CDR1 reads MDHEN; CDR2 reads SYDVKM. The CDR3 region is CASRGGKSPLHF. The CDR3 region has the DNA TGTGCCAGCAGGGGTGGTAAATCACCCCTCCACTTT.

The chain has TRBV25-1 and TRBJ1-3, with 7 bases aligning to TRBD1. Looked up from germline, CDR1 is MGHDK and CDR2 is SYGVNS. CDR3 length equals 14 residues. The ends lost 5 bases at V and 6 bases at J; junction bases unmatched: 7. For the CDR3, the DNA is TGTGCCAGCAGTCTCCCCGACAGGGAAAACACCATATATTTT. Translating it yields CASSLPDRENTIYF.

V and J are TRBV28 and TRBJ1-2; the D is unclear. Trimming left V 3 bases short and J 4 bases short, with 6 bases between. CDR3 length: 12 residues. Germline-derived CDR1 and CDR2 are MDHEN and SYDVKM. The CDR3 spells CASSFYIYGYTF. The CDR3 DNA is TGTGCCAGCAGTTTCTACATCTATGGCTACACCTTC.

The gene calls are TRBV6-5 and TRBJ1-4; D not certain. Germline lookup yields CDR1 MNHEY and CDR2 SVGAGI. The CDR3 runs 13 residues. Trimming removed 11 bases from V and 8 bases from J, with 18 bases in between. CDR3 bases: TGTGCCGTCCAAAAGGCGATCTCGGAAAAACTGTTTTTT. This sequence encodes CAVQKAISEKLFF.

V gene TRBV7-9 combines with J gene TRBJ1-2; possible D gene TRBD1, 5 bases. There are 13 residues in the CDR3. Germline assignment: CDR1 SEHNR and CDR2 FQNEAQ (reference sequence). Deletions cut 11 bases from V and 0 bases from J, with 13 bases between. CDR3 DNA: TGTGCCGCGAGGGGCAACTCTAACTATGGCTACACCTTC. Amino acid sequence: CAARGNSNYGYTF.

About this clone itself: The same CDR3 can be traced to other DNA sequences in this sample. The J gene is TRBJ2-1, the V gene TRBV4-1; TRBD1 might be the D (6 bases). Between the trimmed V and J ends, which lost 2 bases and 0 bases, there was a span of 8 bases. The CDR3 covers 15 residues. Germline CDR1 MGHRA, CDR2 YSYEKL. CDR3: CASSQQGSSYNEQFF. The CDR3 nucleotides are TGCGCCAGCAGCCAACAGGGGTCCTCCTACAATGAGCAGTTCTTC.

The J gene is TRBJ1-3, the V gene TRBV13; TRBD1 matches at 7 bases. Germline trimming cut 2 bases from V and 0 bases from J; bases unmatched to any gene: 7. This CDR3 region has 17 residues. The V gene's germline CDR1 is PRHDT and CDR2 FYEKMQ (reference sequence). Here the CDR3 reads CASSLIGTAFSGNTIYF. CDR3 coding DNA: TGTGCCAGCAGCTTAATTGGGACAGCTTTCTCTGGAAACACCATATATTTT.

V and J are TRBV27 and TRBJ2-3; TRBD2 aligns across 10 bases. V shed 6 bases and J 2 bases; nucleotides not matched to a gene: 5. This CDR3 is 15 amino acids long. The germline V gene encodes CDR1 MNHEY and CDR2 SMNVEV (reference sequence). The CDR3 here is CASSETSGATDTQYF. Here the CDR3 DNA reads TGTGCCAGCAGCGAAACTAGCGGGGCCACAGATACGCAGTATTTT.

The J gene is TRBJ2-7, the V gene TRBV6-5; D is unclear. The length of the CDR3 is 14 residues. V dropped 7 bases and J dropped 0 bases, with 13 bases sitting between them. The germline gives CDR1 MNHEY, CDR2 SVGAGI. CDR3 sequence reads: CASTPQPASYEQYV. In nucleotides, the CDR3 is TGTGCCAGCACCCCTCAGCCAGCCTCCTACGAGCAGTACGTC.

The chain recombines TRBV27 with TRBJ2-7; no clear D gene. CDR3 length equals 14 residues. V was shortened by 2 bases and J by 2 bases, with 10 bases between the two germline ends. CDR1 and CDR2 from the germline V gene are MNHEY and SMNVEV (reference sequence). CDR3 residues: CASSLRPTTYEQYF. As DNA, the CDR3 is TGTGCCAGCAGTTTAAGGCCGACCACCTACGAGCAGTACTTC.

The chain carries TRBV2 and TRBJ1-6; D call uncertain. The CDR3 contains 13 residues. Between the trimmed V and J ends, which lost 4 bases and 7 bases, there was a span of 8 bases. Germline loops: CDR1 SNHLY, CDR2 FYNNEI. The CDR3 reads CASSGDWNSPLHF. The CDR3 DNA reads TGTGCCAGCAGTGGTGACTGGAATTCACCCCTCCACTTT.

This chain joins TRBV7-9 and TRBJ1-1; 9 bases agree with TRBD1. With 0 bases clipped from V and 5 bases from J, the junction kept 1 base outside the gene matches. CDR1 is SEHNR and CDR2 is FQNEAQ in the germline V gene (reference sequence). The CDR3 has 14 residues. The CDR3 region has the DNA TGTGCCAGCAGCTTAGCGACAGGGGGTACTGAAGCTTTCTTT. This gives the protein CASSLATGGTEAFF.

The chain carries TRBV27 and TRBJ2-1, with 13 positions matching TRBD2. Trimming removed 11 bases from V and 2 bases from J; junction bases left unmatched: 12. The CDR3 is 17 residues long. The V gene's germline CDR1 is MNHEY and CDR2 SMNVEV (reference sequence). This chain's CDR3 is CAGSGTSGVFTYNEQFF. The CDR3, as DNA: TGTGCCGGCTCCGGGACTAGCGGGGTTTTTACCTACAATGAGCAGTTCTTC.

For the CDR3, the DNA is TGTGCCAGCAGCTTAGGAGTATTTAGCAATCAGCCCCAGCATTTT. Translation: CASSLGVFSNQPQHF. V is TRBV7-2 and J is TRBJ1-5, with D unresolved. This CDR3 contains 15 residues. V was trimmed by 1 base and J by 0 bases, leaving 7 bases between them. Per the germline V gene, CDR1 is SGHTA and CDR2 is FQGNSA.

V and J are TRBV6-5 and TRBJ1-6, with 7 bases identical to TRBD1. In germline, CDR1 is MNHEY, CDR2 SVGAGI. V lost 0 bases, J lost 10 bases, and 6 bases stayed unmatched. The CDR3 runs 15 residues. CDR3 sequence (DNA): TGTGCCAGCAGTTACTCCCGGGGAGGGGGCTCACCCCTCCACTTT. Its protein is CASSYSRGGGSPLHF.

V gene TRBV7-9 combines with J gene TRBJ1-6; TRBD1 might be the D (5 bases). Trimming cost V 4 bases and J 0 bases, with 16 bases left between them. Germline V gives CDR1 SEHNR, CDR2 FQNEAQ (reference sequence). This CDR3 region has 18 residues. The CDR3 DNA reads TGTGCCAGCAGCTCGGCCGGGACGGCACGCTCCTATAATTCACCCCTCCACTTT. This sequence encodes CASSSAGTARSYNSPLHF.

This clone was seen more than once but under ten times. The chain combines TRBV9 with TRBJ2-7, with 9 bases that match TRBD1. Germline CDR1 SGDLS, CDR2 YYNGEE. The J segment lost 5 bases and the V segment lost 5 bases, leaving 8 bases of the junction unmatched. The CDR3 consists of 14 residues. The CDR3 DNA is TGTGCCAGCAGTCCGGGACAGGGTCCTCACGAGCAGTACTTC. Residues: CASSPGQGPHEQYF.

The chain links TRBV11-2 to TRBJ1-2; weak D call: TRBD1 (5 bases). This CDR3 contains 14 residues. Germline loops: CDR1 SGHAT, CDR2 FQNNGV. The V gene lost 4 bases and the J gene lost 7 bases, with 16 bases spanning the gap. Written as DNA, the CDR3 is TGTGCCAGCAGCTACTGGGACGCGGCCACTGGCTACACCTTC. It is translated as CASSYWDAATGYTF.

V and J are TRBV11-1 and TRBJ2-7; 7 nucleotides agree with TRBD2. CDR3 length equals 14 residues. Looked up from germline, CDR1 is SGHAT and CDR2 is FQDESV (reference sequence). The ends lost 1 base at V and 6 bases at J; junction bases unmatched: 6. The CDR3 sequence is CASSLERWGGEQYF. For the CDR3, the DNA is TGTGCCAGCAGCTTAGAGCGGTGGGGGGGCGAGCAGTACTTC.

The chain couples TRBV7-2 to TRBJ1-1; D may be TRBD1 (5 bases). In germline, CDR1 is SGHTA, CDR2 FQGNSA. The CDR3 spans 14 residues. Deletions cut 3 bases from V and 4 bases from J, with 12 bases between. CDR3 loop: CASSFVQGGTEAFF. The CDR3 nucleotides read TGTGCCAGCAGCTTCGTCCAGGGTGGCACTGAAGCTTTCTTT.

This clone appeared a single time. The chain is built from TRBV27 and TRBJ2-7; 7 bases line up with TRBD1. Germline CDR1 is MNHEY and CDR2 is SMNVEV (reference sequence). The CDR3 covers 14 residues. Trimming removed 5 bases from V and 3 bases from J; junction bases left unmatched: 7. CDR3 bases: TGTGCCAGCAGTCCACCGGGACAGTACTACGAGCAGTACTTC. This sequence encodes CASSPPGQYYEQYF.

As to this clone: This CDR3 is also generated by other DNA sequences in the sample. This chain joins TRBV5-1 and TRBJ1-4; 8 nucleotides match TRBD1. The V gene end was trimmed by 3 bases and the J gene end by 4 bases; junction bases not matched to a gene: 2. Germline loops: CDR1 SGHRS, CDR2 YFSETQ. The CDR3 spans 14 residues. Written as DNA, the CDR3 is TGCGCCAGCAGCTCCGGACAGGGTAATGAAAAACTGTTTTTT. It yields the protein CASSSGQGNEKLFF. The variable domain in full, completed from reference TRBV5-1 and TRBJ1-4, reads KAGVTQTPRYLIKTRGQQVTLSCSPISGHRSVSWYQQTPGQGLQFLFEYFSETQRNKGNFPGRFSGRQFSNSRSEMNVSTLELGDSALYLCASSSGQGNEKLFFGSGTQLSVL.

V usage is TRBV5-4 and J usage is TRBJ2-5; D is perhaps TRBD2 (6 bases). CDR1 and CDR2 from the germline V gene are SGHNT and YYREEE (reference sequence). Trimming took off 4 bases at V and 5 bases at J, with 12 bases between the two ends. The CDR3 runs 13 residues. CDR3 in DNA: TGTGCCAGCAGCCGGGACTCCGGGGAGACCCAGTACTTC. It encodes CASSRDSGETQYF.

The V gene is TRBV29-1, the J gene TRBJ1-2; D is perhaps TRBD1 (6 bases). Germline V gene sequence: CDR1 SQVTM, CDR2 ANQGSEA. Trimming removed 7 bases at V and 4 bases at J, with 22 bases between. The CDR3 consists of 15 residues. The CDR3 region is CSAHSFGGPIYGYTF. The CDR3 bases are TGCAGCGCACATTCCTTCGGGGGGCCGATCTATGGCTACACCTTC.

A few counts support this clone. The chain combines TRBV27 with TRBJ1-4; D not resolved. Germline V gene lookup returns CDR1 MNHEY and CDR2 SMNVEV (reference sequence). V was shortened by 0 bases and J by 5 bases, with 13 bases between the two germline ends. The CDR3 is made up of 16 amino acids. The CDR3 reads CASSLSVALVNEKLFF. The CDR3 DNA reads as TGTGCCAGCAGTTTATCGGTAGCCTTGGTCAATGAAAAACTGTTTTTT.

This chain links TRBV14 with TRBJ2-7; a possible D gene is TRBD1 (6 bases). V was clipped by 2 bases and J by 0 bases, with 14 bases between them. The CDR3 is 16 residues long. CDR1 and CDR2 from the germline V gene are SGHDN and FVKESK. The CDR3 sequence: CASSQFIWTDSYEQYF. In nucleotides, the CDR3 is TGTGCCAGCAGCCAATTTATTTGGACAGACTCCTACGAGCAGTACTTC. Looking up the rest from reference TRBV14 and TRBJ2-7 gives the full variable domain: EAGVTQFPSHSVIEKGQTVTLRCDPISGHDNLYWYRRVMGKEIKFLLHFVKESKQDESGMPNNRFLAERTGGTYSTLKVQPAELEDSGVYFCASSQFIWTDSYEQYFGPGTRLTVT.

The gene calls are TRBV2 and TRBJ1-1, with a tentative D call TRBD1 (5 bases). Germline V gene data show CDR1 as SNHLY and CDR2 as FYNNEI. Deletions cut 8 bases from V and 0 bases from J, with 13 bases between. The CDR3 extends over 14 amino acids. CDR3 nucleotide sequence: TGTGCCAGCCAGCTTGGGACGGTGAACACTGAAGCTTTCTTT. Translating gives CASQLGTVNTEAFF.

This chain joins TRBV29-1 and TRBJ2-4; 8 bases fit TRBD1. Per the germline V gene, CDR1 is SQVTM and CDR2 is ANQGSEA. CDR3 length: 12 residues. CDR3 bases: TGCAGTGGACAGGGCGGCGAAAACATTCAGTACTTC. Translating gives CSGQGGENIQYF.

The CDR3 nucleotides are TGTGCCAGCAGCTGGGGGAACACCGGGGAGCTGTTTTTT. Encoded protein: CASSWGNTGELFF. The chain recombines TRBV6-4 with TRBJ2-2; the D is unclear. CDR3 size: 13 residues. Trimming took 6 bases from V and 1 from J, leaving 6 bases between them. The germline V gene has CDR1 MRHNA and CDR2 SNTAGT.

This chain links TRBV18 with TRBJ1-4; D perhaps matches TRBD1 (5 bases). The CDR3 loop spans 13 amino acids. Germline V CDR1 and CDR2: KGHSH, LQKENI. The germline V and J ends were trimmed by 2 bases and 7 bases, with 8 bases remaining between them. CDR3 protein: CASSPGHLEKLFF. CDR3 sequence (DNA): TGTGCCAGCTCACCAGGACACCTTGAAAAACTGTTTTTT. Variable domain in full (rest from reference TRBV18 and TRBJ1-4): NAGVMQNPRHLVRRRGQEARLRCSPMKGHSHVYWYRQLPEEGLKFMVYLQKENIIDESGMPKERFSAEFPKEGPSILRIQQVVRGDSAAYFCASSPGHLEKLFFGSGTQLSVL.

The V gene is TRBV15, the J gene TRBJ2-7; 10 nucleotides align to TRBD1. Germline CDR1 reads LNHNV; CDR2 reads YYDKDF (reference sequence). The V and J ends lost 0 bases and 5 bases, in that order; junction bases with no gene match: 4. The CDR3 has 15 amino acids. For the CDR3, the DNA is TGTGCCACCAGCAGAGACCGGGACAGGGGAGACGAGCAGTACTTC. Translating gives CATSRDRDRGDEQYF.

This clone has a single count. The chain has TRBV5-1 and TRBJ1-1; 9 nucleotides match TRBD1. This CDR3 region has 17 residues. Germline V gene lookup returns CDR1 SGHRS and CDR2 YFSETQ. Germline trimming cut 4 bases from V and 8 bases from J; bases unmatched to any gene: 18. The CDR3 nucleotides are TGCGCCAGCAGCGCAGACTGGCCCGGGACAGGGTTTAAGGAAGCTTTCTTT. Protein product: CASSADWPGTGFKEAFF.